This T cell receptor (beta chain) is drawn from a study of cytomegalovirus exposure and HLA in healthy donors. General study findings and limits: TCR association rates varied by HLA locus in a later analysis, with DRB1 highest and HLA-C lowest.

Remarks on this clone: Its target is not known.

In the PCR, 60 Vbeta and 13 Jbeta primers were used. Profiling relied on immunoSEQ multiplex PCR, and the TCRdb table lists in-frame clones only, not all of them. The table has roughly 120,000 clones, around 77% seen once. Healthy bone marrow donors supplied every sample. Germline V gives CDR1 SGHNT, CDR2 YYREEE (reference sequence). Trimming stripped 1 base from V and 9 bases from J, with 13 bases between. The CDR3 is 13 residues long. The J gene is TRBJ1-2, the V gene TRBV5-4, with no clear D. This TCR was recovered from a human donor in good health. The sample comprised PBMCs. The CDR3 protein is CASSLPPWESYTF. In DNA form, the CDR3 reads TGTGCCAGCAGCTTGCCCCCCTGGGAGAGCTACACCTTC.